A selection of T cell receptor beta chains follows, all from one sample in a study of shared clonotypes between healthy human individuals. The table came from immunoSEQ multiplex PCR; TCRdb's copy has only in-frame clones and leaves some out. The data contain roughly 770,000 clones, about 96% of them singletons. The sample consisted of naive CD8+ T cells sorted from blood. The receptors derive from a young man in good health. CDR3s include the opening cysteine and the closing phenylalanine or tryptophan. The D gene is left open where the match is weak. Size values are once, few and many counts, or a class for expanded clones, and some rows have none.

TRBJ1-1 | NA | TRBV19 | NA | CASSIRVEAFF | TGTGCCAGTAGTATTCGGGTTGAAGCTTTCTTT
TRBJ2-1 | NA | TRBV21-1 | NA | CASSTPAIYNEQFF | TGTGCCAGCAGCACCCCGGCTATTTACAATGAGCAGTTCTTC
TRBJ2-7 | NA | TRBV19 | NA | CASSLWDDSYEQYF | TGTGCCAGTAGTCTCTGGGACGACTCCTACGAGCAGTACTTC
TRBJ1-1 | TRBD1 | TRBV7-9 | NA | CASSLYGQGNTEAFF | TGTGCCAGCAGCTTATACGGACAGGGGAACACTGAAGCTTTCTTT
TRBJ2-1 | TRBD2 | TRBV7-2 | NA | CASSSKRGVVFNEQFF | TGTGCCAGCAGCTCAAAGCGGGGTGTGGTTTTCAATGAGCAGTTCTTC
TRBJ2-7 | NA | TRBV6-5 | once | CASSYGPVIYEQYF | TGTGCCAGCAGTTACGGGCCGGTGATTTACGAGCAGTACTTC
TRBJ2-1 | NA | TRBV6-5 | few | CASSYGREQFF | TGTGCCAGCAGTTACGGCAGGGAGCAGTTCTTC
TRBJ2-1 | NA | TRBV5-6 | once | CASSLLLAGSYNEQFF | TGTGCCAGCAGCTTGCTGTTGGCGGGCTCCTACAATGAGCAGTTCTTC
TRBJ2-5 | NA | TRBV9 | NA | CAGLDIQETQYF | TGTGCCGGATTGGACATCCAAGAGACCCAGTACTTC
TRBJ2-7 | TRBD1 | TRBV11-2 | NA | CASSPPGTGLYEQYF | TGTGCCAGCAGTCCCCCTGGGACAGGACTATACGAGCAGTACTTC
TRBJ2-1 | NA | TRBV7-2 | NA | CASSLEPSSYNEQFF | TGTGCCAGCAGCTTGGAACCAAGCTCCTACAATGAGCAGTTCTTC
TRBJ2-1 | TRBD2 | TRBV9 | NA | CASSGAGGANEQFF | TGTGCCAGCAGCGGGGCGGGAGGGGCCAATGAGCAGTTCTTC
TRBJ2-7 | TRBD1 | TRBV10-2 | once | CASSVDRAYEQYF | TGCGCCAGCAGTGTGGACAGGGCCTACGAGCAGTACTTC
TRBJ2-7 | NA | TRBV5-4 | NA | CASSPWRPGNAYEQYF | TGTGCCAGCAGTCCCTGGAGGCCAGGAAATGCCTACGAGCAGTACTTC
TRBJ2-7 | NA | TRBV28 | NA | CASSFAGPGEQYF | TGTGCCAGCAGTTTTGCGGGTCCCGGCGAGCAGTACTTC
TRBJ2-7 | TRBD2 | TRBV7-8 | NA | CASSLGTSGIHSYEQYF | TGTGCCAGCAGCTTAGGGACTAGCGGAATCCACTCCTACGAGCAGTACTTC
TRBJ2-3 | NA | TRBV5-1 | NA | CASSLVQGLSTDTQYF | TGCGCCAGCAGCTTGGTGCAGGGCCTAAGCACAGATACGCAGTATTTT
TRBJ2-7 | TRBD1 | TRBV27 | NA | CASSLTTGGVLRAYEQYF | TGTGCCAGCAGTTTGACGACAGGGGGCGTTCTGAGAGCCTACGAGCAGTACTTC
TRBJ2-7 | NA | TRBV19 | NA | CASRSGLKDEQYF | TGTGCCAGTAGATCGGGCCTTAAGGACGAGCAGTACTTC
TRBJ2-1 | TRBD2 | TRBV7-2 | NA | CASSEEVGSGSGPRNEQFF | TGTGCCAGCAGCGAGGAGGTTGGTAGCGGGAGTGGGCCCCGCAATGAGCAGTTCTTC
TRBJ2-3 | NA | TRBV7-9 | NA | CASSLAQPKAPDTQYF | TGTGCCAGCAGCTTAGCACAGCCAAAGGCCCCAGATACGCAGTATTTT
TRBJ1-1 | NA | TRBV27 | NA | CASSLPGVSEAFF | TGTGCCAGCAGCCTCCCGGGGGTGTCTGAAGCTTTCTTT
TRBJ2-5 | TRBD1 | TRBV15 | NA | CATSARDRELETQYF | TGTGCCACCAGTGCCCGGGACAGGGAACTGGAGACCCAGTACTTC
TRBJ2-3 | TRBD2 | TRBV7-9 | NA | CASSFDPRASGGSTDTQYF | TGTGCCAGCAGCTTCGACCCCCGGGCTAGCGGGGGAAGCACAGATACGCAGTATTTT
TRBJ2-3 | NA | TRBV30 | NA | CAWQLGASGGDTQYF | TGTGCCTGGCAGCTGGGAGCCTCCGGGGGAGATACGCAGTATTTT
TRBJ2-7 | NA | TRBV21-1 | NA | CASSWEDRLIEQYF | TGTGCCAGCAGCTGGGAGGACAGACTGATCGAGCAGTACTTC
TRBJ2-1 | TRBD2 | TRBV28 | NA | CASSRRLAGNEQFF | TGTGCCAGCAGTCGGCGACTAGCCGGGAATGAGCAGTTCTTC
TRBJ1-1 | NA | TRBV10-3 | NA | CAISGAPQGNTEAFF | TGTGCCATCAGTGGGGCACCCCAAGGGAACACTGAAGCTTTCTTT
TRBJ2-7 | TRBD2 | TRBV18 | NA | CASSPDGTSGYEQYF | TGTGCCAGCTCACCGGACGGGACTAGCGGGTACGAGCAGTACTTC
TRBJ2-1 | NA | TRBV2 | NA | CASSEAVGLPNEQFF | TGTGCCAGCAGTGAAGCGGTTGGGCTCCCCAATGAGCAGTTCTTC
TRBJ2-3 | NA | TRBV27 | NA | CASSLLGDTQYF | TGTGCCAGCAGTTTACTCGGGGATACGCAGTATTTT
TRBJ2-1 | NA | TRBV5-1 | NA | CASSFRVDEQFF | TGCGCCAGCAGCTTCAGGGTAGATGAGCAGTTCTTC
TRBJ2-1 | NA | TRBV6-6 | NA | CASSYGGRGNEQFF | TGTGCCAGCAGTTACGGAGGGCGCGGCAATGAGCAGTTCTTC
TRBJ2-1 | TRBD1 | TRBV9 | NA | CASSVEGTAYNEQFF | TGTGCCAGCAGCGTAGAGGGGACAGCCTACAATGAGCAGTTCTTC
TRBJ2-7 | TRBD2 | TRBV27 | once | CASSGGLAGGNEQYF | TGTGCCAGCAGTGGGGGACTAGCGGGTGGCAACGAGCAGTACTTC
TRBJ1-2 | TRBD1 | TRBV7-9 | NA | CASSFDRDGYTF | TGTGCCAGCAGCTTCGACAGGGATGGCTACACCTTC
TRBJ1-1 | TRBD1 | TRBV7-6 | NA | CASSLEVRGHMDTEAFF | TGTGCCAGCAGCTTAGAAGTCAGGGGGCATATGGACACTGAAGCTTTCTTT
TRBJ1-1 | NA | TRBV7-2 | NA | CASSFTLRVGNTEAFF | TGTGCCAGCAGCTTCACCCTAAGGGTGGGGAACACTGAAGCTTTCTTT
TRBJ1-5 | NA | TRBV2 | NA | CASRGSYSNQPQHF | TGTGCCAGCAGGGGCAGTTATAGCAATCAGCCCCAGCATTTT
TRBJ2-7 | NA | TRBV27 | NA | CASSSRPSSYEQYF | TGTGCCAGCAGTTCGCGGCCTTCCTCCTACGAGCAGTACTTC
TRBJ2-1 | NA | TRBV9 | NA | CASSVVQGAYNEQFF | TGTGCCAGCAGCGTAGTACAGGGCGCCTACAATGAGCAGTTCTTC
TRBJ1-1 | TRBD1 | TRBV7-2 | NA | CASIHFAGTGDTEAFF | TGTGCCAGCATCCATTTTGCTGGGACAGGGGACACTGAAGCTTTCTTT
TRBJ2-7 | TRBD2 | TRBV7-3 | NA | CASSLTGTSGYEQYF | TGTGCCAGCAGCTTAACAGGGACTAGCGGCTACGAGCAGTACTTC
TRBJ1-5 | TRBD1 | TRBV6-5 | NA | CASRTGGNQPQHF | TGTGCCAGCAGAACAGGGGGCAATCAGCCCCAGCATTTT
TRBJ2-1 | TRBD2 | TRBV4-1 | NA | CASSQPGTSGYNEQFF | TGCGCCAGCAGCCAACCCGGGACTAGCGGCTACAATGAGCAGTTCTTC
TRBJ2-5 | TRBD2 | TRBV7-6 | NA | CASSLSLAAPKVQETQYF | TGTGCCAGCAGCTTAAGTCTAGCGGCCCCTAAGGTACAAGAGACCCAGTACTTC
TRBJ2-1 | NA | TRBV2 | NA | CASSATFPGTIMGEQFF | TGTGCCAGCAGCGCCACCTTTCCCGGGACAATAATGGGGGAGCAGTTCTTC
TRBJ2-6 | NA | TRBV6-5 | NA | CASSYSVSGANVLTF | TGTGCCAGCAGTTACTCCGTCTCTGGGGCCAACGTCCTGACTTTC